This entry is about one TCR beta chain. This sample was included in a study of blood T cell repertoires in COVID-19. Clones were read by immunoSEQ multiplex PCR, and TCRdb kept only the in-frame ones, dropping some. Of 85,000 to 90,000 clones listed, almost 85% are singletons. The CDR3 is made up of 14 amino acids. The J segment lost 1 base and the V segment lost 5 bases, leaving 3 bases of the junction unmatched. Germline assignment: CDR1 MNHNY and CDR2 SVGAGI (reference sequence). The chain employs TRBV6-6 and TRBJ2-3; 7 bases fit TRBD2. Material: peripheral blood. This clonotype was sampled from an elderly woman with acute or convalescent COVID-19. CDR3 sequence reads: CASSPREGTDTQYF. The CDR3 bases are TGTGCCAGCAGTCCCCGGGAGGGCACAGATACGCAGTATTTT.